This T cell receptor (beta chain) originates from a study of T cell responses to AZD1222 COVID-19 vaccine. Only in-frame clones appear in the TCRdb table, and some are missing; sequencing was by immunoSEQ multiplex PCR. The sample shows hundreds of thousands of clones, 94% of them seen only once. Remarks on this clone: What it recognizes is unknown.

Germline assignment: CDR1 SGDLS and CDR2 YYNGEE. Germline trimming cut 0 bases from V and 9 bases from J; bases unmatched to any gene: 1. This CDR3 spans 14 amino acids. Study-level points and caveats: Clonal diversity was possibly underestimated, and the donors were mostly white British, with more females. Baseline seropositivity characterized only six AZD1222 recipients. Regions 160-218 and 743-854 dominated among vaccine-associated CD4 TCRs spanning spike.

The sequencing used peripheral blood, collected 28 days after the second AZD1222 dose. The clonotype comes from an adult who received the AZD1222 COVID-19 vaccine. V and J are TRBV9 and TRBJ2-1; 12 bases are a match to TRBD1. CDR3 sequence: CASSVGDRGREQFF. In DNA, the CDR3 is TGTGCCAGCAGCGTAGGGGACAGGGGGCGTGAGCAGTTCTTC.